Shown below are 5 T cell receptor beta chains from a single sample sequenced in a study of cytomegalovirus exposure and HLA in healthy donors. With 60 Vbeta and 13 Jbeta primers, the PCR was carried out. Profiling relied on immunoSEQ multiplex PCR, and the TCRdb table lists in-frame clones only, not all of them. The data hold 150,000 to 200,000 clones, with roughly an eighth observed a single time. Sample: PBMCs. The receptors come from a man in his fifties or sixties in good health and CMV-seropositive.

This clone showed up just a few times. This chain uses TRBV27 with TRBJ2-5, with 7 bases lining up with TRBD1. V lost 2 bases and J lost 1; bases outside the gene matches: 7. Germline CDR1 reads MNHEY; CDR2 reads SMNVEV (reference sequence). This CDR3 contains 16 residues. In DNA, the CDR3 is TGTGCCAGCAGTTTAAGGTGGGGACAGACCCAAGAGACCCAGTACTTC. It codes for CASSLRWGQTQETQYF.

The rearrangement joins TRBV5-8 to TRBJ2-7; TRBD1 matches 11 bases. CDR3 size: 14 residues. Germline trimming cut 4 bases from V and 9 bases from J; bases unmatched to any gene: 9. Germline V gene data show CDR1 as SGHTS and CDR2 as YDEGEE. CDR3 sequence (DNA): TGTGCCAGCAGCGTAGGACAGGGGGCGTTCCGGCAGTACTTC. Encoded protein: CASSVGQGAFRQYF. Full variable domain (rest looked up from reference TRBV5-8 and TRBJ2-7): EAGVTQSPTHLIKTRGQQATLRCSPISGHTSVYWYQQALGLGLQFLLWYDEGEERNRGNFPPRFSGRQFPNYSSELNVNALELEDSALYLCASSVGQGAFRQYFGPGTRLTVT.

This clone was detected only a few times. This chain connects TRBV30 to TRBJ1-2; D perhaps matches TRBD1 (6 bases). V lost 5 bases and J lost 2, with 12 bases in between. This CDR3 region has 13 residues. Germline V lookup: CDR1 GTSNPN, CDR2 SVGIG (reference sequence). Written as DNA, the CDR3 is TGTGCCTGGGAAGACAGGAGGAACTATGGCTACACCTTC. It codes for CAWEDRRNYGYTF.

In its sample, this clone was seen once. This chain joins TRBV5-1 and TRBJ2-1; D is possibly TRBD1 (6 bases). CDR1 is SGHRS, CDR2 YFSETQ, per germline. Trimming took off 0 bases at V and 2 bases at J, with 6 bases between the two ends. The CDR3 covers 14 residues. The CDR3 nucleotides read TGCGCCAGCAGCTTGGGACAGGCCTACAATGAGCAGTTCTTC. Translation gives CASSLGQAYNEQFF.

The chain combines TRBV7-9 with TRBJ1-1, with D maybe TRBD1 (5 bases). Per the germline V gene, CDR1 is SEHNR and CDR2 is FQNEAQ (reference sequence). Between the trimmed V and J ends, which lost 1 base and 4 bases, there was a span of 10 bases. This CDR3 spans 14 amino acids. The CDR3 spells CASSLEWQGTEAFF. As DNA, the CDR3 is TGTGCCAGCAGCTTAGAGTGGCAGGGCACTGAAGCTTTCTTT.